Reported below is one T cell receptor (beta chain). This clone's antigen is unknown. No base-level quality is on record; no much larger clone is a single base apart. The library relied on the immunoSEQ multiplex PCR assay. The table was pulled from immuneACCESS by TCRdb, which kept in-frame rearrangements only. Such tables lose some clones; where checked, under half of the loss comes from unresolved V genes, and the rest has no known cause. The sample includes 6,000 or so clones, with about 80% observed a single time. The ten largest clonotypes hold approximately 2.7% of the sample. This sample stems from a study of tumor T cells in aggressive B-cell lymphoma (TCRdb year 2017). Counted from cysteine to phenylalanine, this CDR3 has 15 amino acids. Only CDR3 DNA is held: 45 bases, read in frame from base 1. The V end loses 4 bases and the J end loses 6 bases, and a stretch of 16 bases separates them. Reading the germline V gene (reference sequence) gives CDR1 SGHNT and CDR2 YYREEE.

The rearrangement combines TRBV5-4 with TRBJ2-2; a weak D assignment points to TRBD2 (5 bases agree). The sequenced sample consisted of tumor tissue. The clonotype was recovered from an adult with diffuse large B cell lymphoma. The nucleotide sequence is given as TGTGCCAGCAGCGCACTAGGTTCAAAAGCCGGGGAGCTGTTTTTT. This yields the protein CASSALGSKAGELFF. The CDR3 plus the reference TRBV5-4 and TRBJ2-2 genes for the other parts give the full variable domain: ETGVTQSPTHLIKTRGQQVTLRCSSQSGHNTVSWYQQALGQGPQFIFQYYREEENGRGNFPPRFSGLQFPNYSSELNVNALELDDSALYLCASSALGSKAGELFFGEGSRLTVL.